The source of this TCR beta chain is a study of cytomegalovirus exposure and HLA in healthy donors. Whole-study findings and limits: Highly shared variants forming one cluster were likely a sequencing artifact.

The PCR employed 60 Vbeta primers together with 13 Jbeta primers. Sequencing was performed with immunoSEQ multiplex PCR; in TCRdb, only in-frame clones are kept and a portion is missing. Among under 150,000 clones listed, roughly 79% were seen once. Trimming removed 5 bases from V and 4 bases from J, with 11 bases in between. This CDR3 contains 13 residues. Germline lookup yields CDR1 KGHSH and CDR2 LQKENI. A word on this clone: The antigen is unknown.

This chain uses TRBV18 with TRBJ2-5, with D perhaps TRBD1 (5 bases). The clonotype comes from a woman aged 40 to 50 in good health and CMV-seronegative. Sequencing was performed on PBMCs. This CDR3 reads CASSNLGRETQYF. The CDR3 region has the DNA TGTGCCAGCTCAAATCTGGGGCGAGAGACCCAGTACTTC.